The 10 T cell receptor beta chains presented below share a single source sample, sequenced in a study of blood T cell repertoires in COVID-19. Repertoires were generated with immunoSEQ multiplex PCR, while TCRdb's copy carries only in-frame clones and drops some. Among under 250,000 clones, 65% to 90% were seen once, and the ten largest hold 9.5% to 13%. The specimen was peripheral blood. The receptors were gathered from a man between 45 and 60 years old with COVID-19, enrolled during active disease.

The table lists this clone with a few counts. This rearrangement joins TRBV4-3 to TRBJ1-2, with 7 bases aligning to TRBD1. Per germline, CDR1 LGHNA and CDR2 YSLEER. V lost 0 bases and J lost 3; bases outside the gene matches: 4. The length of the CDR3 is 15 residues. This CDR3 reads CASSQDRDRDYGYTF. The CDR3 DNA is TGCGCCAGCAGCCAAGACCGGGACAGAGACTATGGCTACACCTTC.

Only a few counts were recorded for this clone. This sequence joins TRBV11-3 and TRBJ2-7; TRBD1 matches 7 bases. Germline V gene data show CDR1 as SGHNT and CDR2 as YENEEA. The ends lost 2 bases at V and 6 bases at J; junction bases unmatched: 4. The CDR3 consists of 13 residues. The CDR3 DNA reads TGTGCCAGCAGCTTAAGACAGGGAAGCGAGCAGTACTTC. This encodes CASSLRQGSEQYF.

The CDR3 sequence: CASSPRTSGGASDTQYF. Written as DNA, the CDR3 is TGTGCCAGCTCACCAAGGACTAGCGGGGGGGCATCAGATACGCAGTATTTT. The chain links TRBV18 to TRBJ2-3, with 15 positions matching TRBD2. V shed 2 bases, J shed 4 bases, and the junction held 4 bases outside the gene matches. Germline V gene sequence: CDR1 KGHSH, CDR2 LQKENI. CDR3 length: 17 residues.

The chain uses TRBV21-1 and TRBJ2-2; the D segment call TRBD2 is taken from the table without a DNA check. TRBV21-1 is flagged as a pseudogene. This CDR3 region has 17 residues. The chain's CDR3 is CASSKVLAGLNTGELFF. The DNA for the CDR3 is TGTGCCAGCAGCAAAGTATTAGCGGGACTTAACACCGGGGAGCTGTTTTTT.

The rearrangement links TRBV7-3 to TRBJ2-1; 14 bases are shared with TRBD2. The CDR3 covers 12 residues. The V and J ends lost 6 bases and 16 bases, in that order; junction bases with no gene match: 5. Looked up from germline, CDR1 is SGHTA and CDR2 is FQGTGA. CDR3 sequence: CASRGTSGSLFF. The CDR3 DNA sequence: TGTGCCAGCAGGGGGACTAGCGGGAGCCTCTTCTTC.

V and J are TRBV5-1 and TRBJ2-2; D is unclear. This CDR3 contains 13 residues. V lost 0 bases, J lost 6 bases, and 6 bases lay in between. Germline CDR1 and CDR2: SGHRS and YFSETQ. In DNA form, the CDR3 reads TGCGCCAGCAGCTTGGCCTGGCCCGGGGAGCTGTTTTTT. Amino acid sequence: CASSLAWPGELFF.

This rearrangement joins TRBV28 to TRBJ1-2; 8 bases are shared with TRBD1. The CDR3 spans 12 residues. Germline-derived CDR1 and CDR2 are MDHEN and SYDVKM. V dropped 5 bases and J dropped 5; count of bases not matched to a gene: 1. The CDR3: CASSRQGYGYTF. CDR3 in DNA: TGTGCCAGCAGTAGACAGGGGTATGGCTACACCTTC.

This clone was seen a handful of times. Other nucleotide sequences from this sample produce the same CDR3. The rearrangement links TRBV5-1 to TRBJ1-1, with 8 bases matching TRBD1. The CDR3 has 14 residues. V trimming: 4 bases; J trimming: 1 base; junction bases outside the gene matches: 3. Looked up from germline, CDR1 is SGHRS and CDR2 is YFSETQ. The CDR3 region has the DNA TGCGCCAGCAGCAGGGGACAGGCGAACACTGAAGCTTTCTTT. This sequence encodes CASSRGQANTEAFF.

This clone came up a few times. This chain connects TRBV6-5 to TRBJ2-7, with 7 bases aligning to TRBD1. Germline CDR1 and CDR2: MNHEY and SVGAGI. After removal of 6 bases from V and 0 bases from J, the junction contained 5 bases not matched to a gene. The CDR3 sequence is 14 residues long. This CDR3 reads CASRDRPYSYEQYF. The CDR3 nucleotides read TGTGCCAGCAGGGACAGGCCATACTCCTACGAGCAGTACTTC.

This clone was counted a single time. The J gene is TRBJ2-2, the V gene TRBV30; 7 bases line up with TRBD2. CDR1 and CDR2 (germline): GTSNPN, SVGIG (reference sequence). Germline trimming cut 8 bases from V and 5 bases from J; bases unmatched to any gene: 8. This CDR3 is 13 amino acids long. CDR3 protein: CAGKGGETGELFF. CDR3 DNA: TGTGCCGGAAAGGGAGGGGAGACCGGGGAGCTGTTTTTT.